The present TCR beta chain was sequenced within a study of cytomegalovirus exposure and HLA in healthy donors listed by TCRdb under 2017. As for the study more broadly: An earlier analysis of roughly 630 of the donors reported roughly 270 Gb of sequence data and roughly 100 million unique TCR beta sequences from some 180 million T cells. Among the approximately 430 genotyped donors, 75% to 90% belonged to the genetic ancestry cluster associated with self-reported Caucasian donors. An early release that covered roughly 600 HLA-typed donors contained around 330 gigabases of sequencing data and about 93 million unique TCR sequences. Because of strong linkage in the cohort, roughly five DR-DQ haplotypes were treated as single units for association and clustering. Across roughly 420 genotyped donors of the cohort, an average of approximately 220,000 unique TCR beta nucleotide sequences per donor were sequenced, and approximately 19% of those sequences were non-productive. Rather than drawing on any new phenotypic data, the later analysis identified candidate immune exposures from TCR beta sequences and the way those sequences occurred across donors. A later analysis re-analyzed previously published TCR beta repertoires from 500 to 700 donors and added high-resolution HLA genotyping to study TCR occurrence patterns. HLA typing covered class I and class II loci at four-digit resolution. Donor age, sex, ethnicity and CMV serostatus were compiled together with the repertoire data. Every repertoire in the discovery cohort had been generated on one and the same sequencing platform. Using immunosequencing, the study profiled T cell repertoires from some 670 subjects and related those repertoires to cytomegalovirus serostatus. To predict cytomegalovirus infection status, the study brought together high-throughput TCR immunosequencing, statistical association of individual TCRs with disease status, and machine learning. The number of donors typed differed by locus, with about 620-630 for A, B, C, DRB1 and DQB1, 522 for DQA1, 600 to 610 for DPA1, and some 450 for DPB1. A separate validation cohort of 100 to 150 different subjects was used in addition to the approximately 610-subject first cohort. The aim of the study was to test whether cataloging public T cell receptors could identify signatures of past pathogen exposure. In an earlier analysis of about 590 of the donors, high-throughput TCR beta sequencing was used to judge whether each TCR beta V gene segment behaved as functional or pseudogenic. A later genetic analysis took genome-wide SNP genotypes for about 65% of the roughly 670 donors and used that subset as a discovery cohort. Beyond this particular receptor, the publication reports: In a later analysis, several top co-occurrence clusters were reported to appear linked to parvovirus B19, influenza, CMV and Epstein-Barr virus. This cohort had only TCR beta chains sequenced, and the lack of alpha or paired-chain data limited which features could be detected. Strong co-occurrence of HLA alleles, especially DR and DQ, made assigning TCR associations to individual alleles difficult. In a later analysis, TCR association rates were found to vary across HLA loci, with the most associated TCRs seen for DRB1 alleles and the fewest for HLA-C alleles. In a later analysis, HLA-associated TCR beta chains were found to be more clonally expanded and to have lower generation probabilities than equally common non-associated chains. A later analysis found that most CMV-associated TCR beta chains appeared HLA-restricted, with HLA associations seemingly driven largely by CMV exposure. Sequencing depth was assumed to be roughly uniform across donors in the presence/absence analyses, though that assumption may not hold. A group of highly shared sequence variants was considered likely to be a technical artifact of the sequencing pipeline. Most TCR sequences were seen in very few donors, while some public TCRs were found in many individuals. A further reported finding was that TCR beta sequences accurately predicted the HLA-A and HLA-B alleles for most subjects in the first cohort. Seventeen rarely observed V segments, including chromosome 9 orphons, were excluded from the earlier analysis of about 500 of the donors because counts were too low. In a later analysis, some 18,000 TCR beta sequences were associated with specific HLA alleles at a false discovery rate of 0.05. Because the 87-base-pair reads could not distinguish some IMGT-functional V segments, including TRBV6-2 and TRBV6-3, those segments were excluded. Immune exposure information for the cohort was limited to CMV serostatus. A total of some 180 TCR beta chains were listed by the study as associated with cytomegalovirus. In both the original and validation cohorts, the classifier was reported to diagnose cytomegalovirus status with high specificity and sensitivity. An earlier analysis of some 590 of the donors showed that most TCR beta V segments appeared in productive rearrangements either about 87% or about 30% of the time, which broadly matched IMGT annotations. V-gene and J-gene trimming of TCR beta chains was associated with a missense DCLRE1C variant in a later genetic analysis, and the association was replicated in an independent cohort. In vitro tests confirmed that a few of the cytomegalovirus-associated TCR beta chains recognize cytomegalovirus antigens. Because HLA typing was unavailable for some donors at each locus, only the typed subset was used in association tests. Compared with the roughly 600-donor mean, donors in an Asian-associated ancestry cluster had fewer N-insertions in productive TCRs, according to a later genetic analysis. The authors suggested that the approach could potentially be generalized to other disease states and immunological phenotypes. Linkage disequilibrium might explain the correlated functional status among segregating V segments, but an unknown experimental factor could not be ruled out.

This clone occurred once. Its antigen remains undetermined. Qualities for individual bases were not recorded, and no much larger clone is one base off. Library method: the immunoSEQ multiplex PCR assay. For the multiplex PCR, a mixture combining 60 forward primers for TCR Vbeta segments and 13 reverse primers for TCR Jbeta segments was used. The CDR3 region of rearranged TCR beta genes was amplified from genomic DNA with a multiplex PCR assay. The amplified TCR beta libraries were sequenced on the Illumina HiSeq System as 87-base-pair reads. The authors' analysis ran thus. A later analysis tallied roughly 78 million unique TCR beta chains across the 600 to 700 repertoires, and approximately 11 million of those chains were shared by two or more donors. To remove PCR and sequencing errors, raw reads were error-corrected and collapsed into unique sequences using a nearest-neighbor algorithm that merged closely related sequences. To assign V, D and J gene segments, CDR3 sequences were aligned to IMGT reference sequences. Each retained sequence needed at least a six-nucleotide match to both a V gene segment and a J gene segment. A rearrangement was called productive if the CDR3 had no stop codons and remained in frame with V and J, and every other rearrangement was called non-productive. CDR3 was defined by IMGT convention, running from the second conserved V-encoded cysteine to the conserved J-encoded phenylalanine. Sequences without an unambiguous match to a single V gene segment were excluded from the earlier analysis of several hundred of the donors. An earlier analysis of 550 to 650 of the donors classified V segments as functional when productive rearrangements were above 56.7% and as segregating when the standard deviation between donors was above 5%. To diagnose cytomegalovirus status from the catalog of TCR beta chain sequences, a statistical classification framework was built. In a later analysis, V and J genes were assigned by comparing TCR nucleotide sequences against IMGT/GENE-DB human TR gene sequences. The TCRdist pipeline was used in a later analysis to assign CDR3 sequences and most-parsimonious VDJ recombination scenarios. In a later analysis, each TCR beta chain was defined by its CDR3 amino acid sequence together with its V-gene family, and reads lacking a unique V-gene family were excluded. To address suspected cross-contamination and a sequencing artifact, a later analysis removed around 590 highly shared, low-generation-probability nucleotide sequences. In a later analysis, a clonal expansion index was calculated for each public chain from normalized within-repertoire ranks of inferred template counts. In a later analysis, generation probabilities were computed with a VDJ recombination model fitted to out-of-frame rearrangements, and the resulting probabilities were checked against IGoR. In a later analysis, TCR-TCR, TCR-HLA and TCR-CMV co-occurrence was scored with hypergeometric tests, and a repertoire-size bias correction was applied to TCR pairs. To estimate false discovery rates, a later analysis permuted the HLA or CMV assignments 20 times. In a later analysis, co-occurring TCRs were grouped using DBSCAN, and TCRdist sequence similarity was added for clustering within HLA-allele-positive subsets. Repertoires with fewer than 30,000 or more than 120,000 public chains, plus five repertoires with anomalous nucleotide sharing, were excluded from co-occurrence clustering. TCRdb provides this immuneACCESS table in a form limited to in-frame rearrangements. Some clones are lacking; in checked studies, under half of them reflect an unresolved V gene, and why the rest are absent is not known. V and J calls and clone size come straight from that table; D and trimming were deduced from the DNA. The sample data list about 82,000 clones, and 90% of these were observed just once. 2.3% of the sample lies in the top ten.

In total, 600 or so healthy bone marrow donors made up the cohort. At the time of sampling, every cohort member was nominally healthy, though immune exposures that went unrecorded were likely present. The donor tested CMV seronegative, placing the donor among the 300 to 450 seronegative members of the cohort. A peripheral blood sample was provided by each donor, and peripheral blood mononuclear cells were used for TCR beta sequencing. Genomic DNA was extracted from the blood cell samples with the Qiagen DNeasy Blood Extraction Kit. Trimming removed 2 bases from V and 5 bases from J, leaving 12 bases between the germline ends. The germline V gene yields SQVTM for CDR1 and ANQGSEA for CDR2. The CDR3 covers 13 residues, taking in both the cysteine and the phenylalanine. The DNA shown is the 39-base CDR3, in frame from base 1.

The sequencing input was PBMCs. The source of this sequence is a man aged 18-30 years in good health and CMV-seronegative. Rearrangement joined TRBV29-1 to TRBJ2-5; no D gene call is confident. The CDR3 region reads CSVELTDRETQYF. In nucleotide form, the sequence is TGCAGCGTTGAACTAACAGACCGGGAGACCCAGTACTTC.